The 22 T cell receptor beta chains below come from one sample, sequenced in a study of HIV-infected patients and healthy controls. No cell fractionation was done, so the repertoire covers all unsorted peripheral blood T cells. About 500 ng RNA was reverse transcribed with alpha and beta constant-region primers. Each of the alpha and beta chains got its own library through chain-specific third strand synthesis with indices. TCRdb re-derived calls from the 5' RACE reads in MiXCR, one entry per CDR3 protein. The data show about 19,000 distinct CDR3 sequences, with roughly 8.9% seen just once and 2.6% held by the top ten. Material: blood. These receptors were obtained from an adult in good health.

This clonotype was recorded many times. V gene TRBV5-1 combines with J gene TRBJ1-1; D may be TRBD1 (6 bases). Deletions cut 2 bases from V and 2 bases from J, with 19 bases between. This CDR3 spans 17 amino acids. The V gene's germline CDR1 is SGHRS and CDR2 YFSETQ. This CDR3 is CASSLSGQPQRNTEAFF. In DNA, the CDR3 is TGCGCCAGCAGCTTATCCGGACAGCCCCAAAGAAACACTGAAGCTTTCTTT.

In this sample, this clonotype turned up many times. This chain links TRBV20-1 with TRBJ1-5; tentative D call: TRBD1 (5 bases). Germline V lookup: CDR1 DFQATT, CDR2 SNEGSKA (reference sequence). The CDR3 is 13 amino acids. Trimming cost V 6 bases and J 4 bases, with 13 bases left between them. DNA for the CDR3: TGCAGTGCCAGGACATCAGGGAATCAGCCCCAGCATTTT. Protein: CSARTSGNQPQHF.

This chain uses TRBV28 with TRBJ2-7; 8 nucleotides match TRBD1. V lost 4 bases, J lost 12 bases, and 14 bases stayed unmatched. The CDR3 contains 14 residues. Germline CDR1 MDHEN, CDR2 SYDVKM. The CDR3: CASSSRNSGQGVYF. CDR3 in DNA: TGTGCCAGCAGTTCTAGGAATAGTGGACAGGGCGTGTACTTC.

This clonotype has ten or more counts. The chain uses TRBV24-1 and TRBJ1-4; 7 bases match TRBD1. After removal of 2 bases from V and 7 bases from J, the junction contained 6 bases not matched to a gene. The CDR3 is made up of 15 amino acids. The germline CDR1 and CDR2 sequences are KGHDR and SFDVKD. The CDR3 DNA sequence: TGTGCCACCAGTGATTCGTCAGGGGGTGGTGAAAAACTGTTTTTT. Translating gives CATSDSSGGGEKLFF.

This chain links TRBV20-1 with TRBJ2-3; 15 bases align to TRBD2. Germline CDR1 and CDR2: DFQATT and SNEGSKA (reference sequence). J lost 2 bases, V lost 3 bases, and 3 bases had no gene match. The CDR3 has 16 residues. This CDR3 reads CSARGTSGRFTDTQYF. The CDR3 nucleotides read TGCAGTGCTAGGGGGACTAGCGGGAGGTTCACAGATACGCAGTATTTT.

V usage is TRBV10-2 and J usage is TRBJ2-5, with 9 bases matching TRBD2. The trim removed 3 bases at V and 4 bases at J, leaving 6 bases unmatched. Germline loops: CDR1 WSHSY, CDR2 SAAADI. CDR3 length equals 15 residues. The DNA for the CDR3 is TGCGCCAGCAGTGATCCTAGCGGGACGTCAGAGACCCAGTACTTC. Protein sequence: CASSDPSGTSETQYF.

This clonotype occurred many times. V is TRBV29-1 and J is TRBJ2-1; D is uncertain. The CDR3 sequence is 10 residues long. Per germline, CDR1 SQVTM and CDR2 ANQGSEA. V was clipped by 6 bases and J by 12 bases, with 12 bases between them. The CDR3 DNA is TGCAGCGTCGCCGACCAGCGGCAGTTCTTC. Protein: CSVADQRQFF.

Comments on this clonotype: A much larger clone sits a single nucleotide away, making a read error possible. The chain joins TRBV27 to TRBJ1-6, with D uncertain. Germline-derived CDR1 and CDR2 are MNHEY and SMNVEV (reference sequence). This CDR3 spans 15 amino acids. CDR3 sequence: CGSSLAGTYNSPLHF. The DNA of the CDR3 is TGTGGCAGCAGTTTGGCGGGAACTTATAATTCACCCCTCCACTTT.

This clonotype was observed a few times. This chain connects TRBV5-1 to TRBJ2-1; 7 bases are a match to TRBD1. Germline V lookup: CDR1 SGHRS, CDR2 YFSETQ. J gave up 8 bases and V 4 bases, and 6 bases lay outside the gene matches. The CDR3 is 13 amino acids. DNA of the CDR3: TGCGCCAGCAGCCAGGACAGGTTGGATGAGCAGTTCTTC. Encoded protein: CASSQDRLDEQFF. The full variable domain, rest sourced from reference TRBV5-1 and TRBJ2-1, is KAGVTQTPRYLIKTRGQQVTLSCSPISGHRSVSWYQQTPGQGLQFLFEYFSETQRNKGNFPGRFSGRQFSNSRSEMNVSTLELGDSALYLCASSQDRLDEQFFGPGTRLTVL.

This clonotype was detected ten times or more. The chain has TRBV3-1 and TRBJ2-3; 9 bases match TRBD1. Germline CDR1 reads LGHDT; CDR2 reads YNNKEL (reference sequence). The CDR3 loop spans 14 amino acids. With V trimmed by 6 bases and J by 5 bases, 6 bases remained unmatched. The DNA of the CDR3 is TGTGCCAGCAGTTGGGCGACAGGGGGAGATACGCAGTATTTT. It is translated as CASSWATGGDTQYF.

This clonotype was picked up many times. V usage is TRBV21-1 and J usage is TRBJ2-1; the table's TRBD1 call for D was not verified on the DNA. TRBV21-1 is deemed a pseudogene. There are 16 residues in the CDR3. The CDR3 DNA is TGTGCCAGCAGCTCGGACAGGAGAGAAACCTACAATGAGCAGTTCTTC. Residues: CASSSDRRETYNEQFF.

There are a few counts of this clonotype. The rearrangement uses TRBV9 and TRBJ2-1, with 12 bases identical to TRBD2. Germline assignment: CDR1 SGDLS and CDR2 YYNGEE. Unmatched junction bases numbered 6, after V lost 4 bases and J lost 7 bases. The CDR3 has 15 residues. The CDR3, as DNA: TGTGCCAGCAGCACCGGGACTAGCGGGCATAATGAGCAGTTCTTC. Translating it yields CASSTGTSGHNEQFF.

This clonotype is medium-sized by share. The rearrangement uses TRBV7-6 and TRBJ2-1, with D possibly matching TRBD2 (6 bases). CDR3 length: 17 residues. Germline CDR1 is SGHVS and CDR2 is FNYEAQ. V was pared by 5 bases and J by 2 bases, with 19 bases between. CDR3 protein: CASSPPKWDSTYNEQFF. For the CDR3, the DNA is TGTGCCAGCAGCCCTCCTAAATGGGACTCCACCTACAATGAGCAGTTCTTC.

The V and J genes are TRBV6-2 or TRBV6-3 and TRBJ2-3; D not certain. CDR3 length: 12 residues. V was pared by 5 bases and J by 2 bases, with 5 bases between. Germline CDR1 is MNHEY and CDR2 is SVGEGT. CDR3 residues: CASSEATDTQYF. CDR3 nucleotide sequence: TGTGCCAGCAGTGAGGCCACAGATACGCAGTATTTT.

This clonotype turned up a few times. The chain employs TRBV5-1 and TRBJ2-5; no clear D gene. CDR3 length equals 15 residues. Per germline, CDR1 SGHRS and CDR2 YFSETQ. Trimming took 3 bases from V and 2 from J, leaving 14 bases between them. CDR3 sequence reads: CASSSAGPQQETQYF. The CDR3 nucleotides read TGCGCCAGCAGCTCCGCAGGACCACAGCAAGAGACCCAGTACTTC.

The chain couples TRBV28 to TRBJ1-2, with D perhaps TRBD1 (5 bases). V lost 7 bases and J 5 bases, leaving 23 bases between the germline ends. Germline-derived CDR1 and CDR2 are MDHEN and SYDVKM. This CDR3 has 16 amino acids. CDR3 DNA: TGTGCCAGCACTATAGGAGGGGCAGGGTTTCTGTATGGCTACACCTTC. It encodes CASTIGGAGFLYGYTF.

This clonotype was seen more than once but under ten times. The chain carries TRBV3-1 and TRBJ1-3; D ambiguous. The CDR3 totals 12 residues. Trimming shortened V by 0 bases and J by 16 bases, and 13 bases separated the two germline ends. CDR1 and CDR2 (germline): LGHDT, YNNKEL (reference sequence). The CDR3 is CASSQDVRRLYF. The CDR3 DNA reads as TGTGCCAGCAGCCAAGATGTTCGCAGGTTGTATTTT. Together with reference TRBV3-1 and TRBJ1-3, the CDR3 gives the full variable domain: DTAVSQTPKYLVTQMGNDKSIKCEQNLGHDTMYWYKQDSKKFLKIMFSYNNKELIINETVPNRFSPKSPDKAHLNLHINSLELGDSAVYFCASSQDVRRLYFGEGSWLTVV.

This clonotype was observed many times. V usage is TRBV3-1 and J usage is TRBJ1-2; 8 positions match TRBD1. The V gene's germline CDR1 is LGHDT and CDR2 YNNKEL (reference sequence). V gave up 0 bases and J gave up 4 bases; unmatched junction bases: 1. CDR3 length: 14 residues. The CDR3 coding sequence is TGTGCCAGCAGCCAAGATGACAGGGGCTATGGCTACACCTTC. It yields the protein CASSQDDRGYGYTF.

This clonotype was observed a handful of times. CDR3 in amino acids: CASSSRTGGADTQYF. The CDR3 coding sequence is TGTGCCAGCAGTTCCAGGACAGGGGGAGCAGATACGCAGTATTTT. The chain links TRBV12-3 or TRBV12-4 to TRBJ2-3; 10 bases agree with TRBD1. J gave up 4 bases and V 4 bases, and 5 bases lay outside the gene matches. The length of the CDR3 is 15 residues.

By frequency in the sample, this clonotype is medium-sized. This chain joins TRBV12-3 or TRBV12-4 and TRBJ2-5; D is ambiguous. There are 12 residues in the CDR3. Trimming cost V 5 bases and J 5 bases, with 9 bases left between them. CDR3 sequence reads: CASSRFLETQYF. For the CDR3, the DNA is TGTGCCAGCAGTCGGTTCTTGGAGACCCAGTACTTC.

This clonotype was counted ten times or more. The chain carries TRBV18 and TRBJ1-2; TRBD1 agrees at 9 bases. CDR1 KGHSH and CDR2 LQKENI come from the germline V gene. This CDR3 has 12 amino acids. After removal of 6 bases from V and 8 bases from J, the junction contained 4 bases not matched to a gene. In DNA form, the CDR3 reads TGTGCCAGCTCGATCGGACAGGGGGGCTACACCTTC. Translating it yields CASSIGQGGYTF. Full variable domain (missing parts from reference TRBV18 and TRBJ1-2): NAGVMQNPRHLVRRRGQEARLRCSPMKGHSHVYWYRQLPEEGLKFMVYLQKENIIDESGMPKERFSAEFPKEGPSILRIQQVVRGDSAAYFCASSIGQGGYTFGSGTRLTVV.

The V call is TRBV4-3, the J call TRBJ2-6, with 9 positions matching TRBD2. The ends lost 4 bases at V and 4 bases at J; junction bases unmatched: 8. The CDR3 spans 17 residues. Germline CDR1 and CDR2: LGHNA and YSLEER. This chain's CDR3 is CASSRGGGNSGANVLTF. The CDR3 DNA reads TGCGCCAGCAGCCGCGGGGGGGGTAACTCCGGGGCCAACGTCCTGACTTTC.